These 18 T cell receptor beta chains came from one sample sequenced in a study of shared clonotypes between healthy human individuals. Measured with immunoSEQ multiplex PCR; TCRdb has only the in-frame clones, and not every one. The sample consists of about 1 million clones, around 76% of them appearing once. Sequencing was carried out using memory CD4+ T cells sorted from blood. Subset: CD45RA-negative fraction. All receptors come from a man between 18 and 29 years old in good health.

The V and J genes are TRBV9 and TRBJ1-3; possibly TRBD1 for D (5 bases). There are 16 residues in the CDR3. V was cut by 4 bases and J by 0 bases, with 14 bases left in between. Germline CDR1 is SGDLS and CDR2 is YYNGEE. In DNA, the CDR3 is TGTGCCAGCAGCCCCTATGACAGTCTCTCTGGAAACACCATATATTTT. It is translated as CASSPYDSLSGNTIYF. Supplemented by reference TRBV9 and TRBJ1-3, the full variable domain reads DSGVTQTPKHLITATGQRVTLRCSPRSGDLSVYWYQQSLDQGLQFLIQYYNGEERAKGNILERFSAQQFPDLHSELNLSSLELGDSALYFCASSPYDSLSGNTIYFGEGSWLTVV.

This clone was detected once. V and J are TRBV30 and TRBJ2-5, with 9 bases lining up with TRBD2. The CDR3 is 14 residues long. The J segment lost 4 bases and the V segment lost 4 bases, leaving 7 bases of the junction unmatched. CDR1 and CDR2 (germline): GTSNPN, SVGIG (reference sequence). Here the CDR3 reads CAWTRAGGRETQYF. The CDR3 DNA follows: TGTGCCTGGACTAGAGCGGGAGGACGAGAGACCCAGTACTTC.

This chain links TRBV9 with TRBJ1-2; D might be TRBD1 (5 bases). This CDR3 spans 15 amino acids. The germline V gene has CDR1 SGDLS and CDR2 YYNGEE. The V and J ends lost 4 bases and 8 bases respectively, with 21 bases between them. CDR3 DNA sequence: TGTGCCAGCAGCCCCCATGTTCGGGGCTTCGAGGGCTACACCTTC. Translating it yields CASSPHVRGFEGYTF. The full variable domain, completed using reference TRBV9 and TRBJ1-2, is DSGVTQTPKHLITATGQRVTLRCSPRSGDLSVYWYQQSLDQGLQFLIQYYNGEERAKGNILERFSAQQFPDLHSELNLSSLELGDSALYFCASSPHVRGFEGYTFGSGTRLTVV.

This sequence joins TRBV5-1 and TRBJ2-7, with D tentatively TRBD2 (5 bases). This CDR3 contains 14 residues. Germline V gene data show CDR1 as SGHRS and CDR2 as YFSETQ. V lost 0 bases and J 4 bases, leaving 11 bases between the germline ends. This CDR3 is CASSLGTDWYEQYF. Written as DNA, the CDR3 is TGCGCCAGCAGCTTGGGGACGGACTGGTACGAGCAGTACTTC.

CDR3 coding DNA: TGCGCCAGCAGCCAAGACAGAGCTAGCGGGGGGGCGGGCGAGCAGTACTTC. Its protein product is CASSQDRASGGAGEQYF. The V gene is TRBV4-1, the J gene TRBJ2-7; TRBD2 matches at 12 bases. V trimming: 0 bases; J trimming: 6 bases; junction bases outside the gene matches: 9. Germline V gene sequence: CDR1 MGHRA, CDR2 YSYEKL. The CDR3 totals 17 residues.

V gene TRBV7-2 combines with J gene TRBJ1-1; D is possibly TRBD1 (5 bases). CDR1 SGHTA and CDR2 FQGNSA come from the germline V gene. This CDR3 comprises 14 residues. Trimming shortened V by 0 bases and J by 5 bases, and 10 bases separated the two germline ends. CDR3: CASSLAMGGTEAFF. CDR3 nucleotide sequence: TGTGCCAGCAGCTTAGCGATGGGGGGAACTGAAGCTTTCTTT.

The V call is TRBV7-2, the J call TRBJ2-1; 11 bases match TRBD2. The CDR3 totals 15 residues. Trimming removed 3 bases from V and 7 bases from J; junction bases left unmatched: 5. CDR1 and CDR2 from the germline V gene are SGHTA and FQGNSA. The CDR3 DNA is TGTGCCAGCAGCTTGGGGACTAGCGGTTCTAATGAGCAGTTCTTC. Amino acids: CASSLGTSGSNEQFF. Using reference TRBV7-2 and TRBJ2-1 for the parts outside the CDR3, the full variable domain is GAGVSQSPSNKVTEKGKDVELRCDPISGHTALYWYRQSLGQGLEFLIYFQGNSAPDKSGLPSDRFSAERTGGSVSTLTIQRTQQEDSAVYLCASSLGTSGSNEQFFGPGTRLTVL.

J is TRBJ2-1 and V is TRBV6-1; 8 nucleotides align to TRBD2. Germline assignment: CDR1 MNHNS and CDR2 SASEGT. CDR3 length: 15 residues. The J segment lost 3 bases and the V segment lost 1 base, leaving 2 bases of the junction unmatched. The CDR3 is CASSEGGGFYNEQFF. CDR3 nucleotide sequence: TGTGCCAGCAGTGAAGGCGGGGGGTTCTACAATGAGCAGTTCTTC.

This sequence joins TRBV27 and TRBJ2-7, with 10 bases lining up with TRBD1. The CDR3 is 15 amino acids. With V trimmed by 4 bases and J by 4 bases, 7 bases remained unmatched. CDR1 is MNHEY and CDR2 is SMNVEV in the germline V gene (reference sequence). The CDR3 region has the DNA TGTGCCAGCAGTTGGCTAGGGACAGGGGATTACGAGCAGTACTTC. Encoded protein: CASSWLGTGDYEQYF.

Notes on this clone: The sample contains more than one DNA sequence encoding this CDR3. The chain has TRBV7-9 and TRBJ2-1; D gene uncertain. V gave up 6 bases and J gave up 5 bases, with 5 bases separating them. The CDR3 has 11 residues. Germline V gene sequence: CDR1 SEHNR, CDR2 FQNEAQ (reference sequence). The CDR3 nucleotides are TGTGCCAGCAGTCTTAACAATGAGCAGTTCTTC. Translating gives CASSLNNEQFF.

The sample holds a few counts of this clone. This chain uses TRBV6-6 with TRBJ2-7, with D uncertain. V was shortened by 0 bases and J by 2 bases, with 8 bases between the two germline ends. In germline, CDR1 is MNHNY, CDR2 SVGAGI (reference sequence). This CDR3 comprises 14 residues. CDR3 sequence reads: CASSYSIQAYEQYF. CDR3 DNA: TGTGCCAGCAGTTACTCGATACAAGCCTACGAGCAGTACTTC.

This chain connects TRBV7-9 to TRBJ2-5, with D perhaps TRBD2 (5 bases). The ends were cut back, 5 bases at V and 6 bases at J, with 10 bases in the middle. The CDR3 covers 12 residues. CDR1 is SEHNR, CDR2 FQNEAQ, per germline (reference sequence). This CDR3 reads CASSPAGQTQYF. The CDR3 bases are TGTGCCAGCAGCCCGGCGGGCCAGACCCAGTACTTC.

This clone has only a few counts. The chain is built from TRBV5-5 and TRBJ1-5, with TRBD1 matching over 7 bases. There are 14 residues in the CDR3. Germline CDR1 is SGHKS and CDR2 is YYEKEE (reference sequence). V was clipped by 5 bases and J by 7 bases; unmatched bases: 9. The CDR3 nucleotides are TGTGCCAGCAGTAGACAGGGAGGAGACCAGCCCCAGCATTTT. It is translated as CASSRQGGDQPQHF.

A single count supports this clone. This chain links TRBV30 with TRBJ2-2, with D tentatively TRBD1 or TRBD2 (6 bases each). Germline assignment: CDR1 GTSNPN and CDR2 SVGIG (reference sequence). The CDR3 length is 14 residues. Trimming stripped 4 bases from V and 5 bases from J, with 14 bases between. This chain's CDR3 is CAWNRGARTGELFF. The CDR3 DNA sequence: TGTGCCTGGAATAGGGGGGCACGGACCGGGGAGCTGTTTTTT.

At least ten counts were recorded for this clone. The CDR3 reads CASSFGGISSYEQYF. As DNA, the CDR3 is TGTGCCAGCAGCTTTGGAGGGATTAGCTCCTACGAGCAGTACTTC. This chain uses TRBV11-2 with TRBJ2-7, with D possibly matching TRBD2 (6 bases). Germline V gene data show CDR1 as SGHAT and CDR2 as FQNNGV. CDR3 length: 15 residues. The V gene lost 3 bases and the J gene lost 0 bases, with 12 bases spanning the gap.

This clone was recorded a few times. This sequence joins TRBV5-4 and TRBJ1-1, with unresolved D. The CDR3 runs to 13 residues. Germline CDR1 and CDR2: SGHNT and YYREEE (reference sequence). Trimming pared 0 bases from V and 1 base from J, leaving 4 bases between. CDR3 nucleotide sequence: TGTGCCAGCAGCTTGGGCAAGAACACTGAAGCTTTCTTT. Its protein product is CASSLGKNTEAFF.

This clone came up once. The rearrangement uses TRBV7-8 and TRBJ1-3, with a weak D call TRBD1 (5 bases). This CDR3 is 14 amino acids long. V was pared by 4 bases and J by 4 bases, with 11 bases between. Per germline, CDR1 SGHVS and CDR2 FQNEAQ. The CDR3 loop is CASSSWDRGNTIYF. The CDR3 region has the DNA TGTGCCAGCAGCTCCTGGGACCGCGGAAACACCATATATTTT.

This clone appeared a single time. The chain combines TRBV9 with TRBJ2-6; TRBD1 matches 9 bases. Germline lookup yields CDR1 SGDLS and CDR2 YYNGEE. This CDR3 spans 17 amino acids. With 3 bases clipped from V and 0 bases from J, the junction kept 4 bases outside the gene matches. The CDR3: CASSEGQGFSGANVLTF. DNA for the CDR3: TGTGCCAGCAGCGAGGGACAGGGCTTCTCTGGGGCCAACGTCCTGACTTTC. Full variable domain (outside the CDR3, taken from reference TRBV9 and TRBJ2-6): DSGVTQTPKHLITATGQRVTLRCSPRSGDLSVYWYQQSLDQGLQFLIQYYNGEERAKGNILERFSAQQFPDLHSELNLSSLELGDSALYFCASSEGQGFSGANVLTFGAGSRLTVL.